The entry below gives a single T cell receptor beta chain sequence along with its context. Its specificity is not known. The data originate from a study of cytotoxic CD8 clonotypes in ibrutinib-treated CLL. Study background: Productive templates averaged approximately 260,000 per sample, and productive rearrangements 80,000 to 95,000. Study-wide points: Starting clonality was above that of age-matched healthy donors and tracked circulating CD8+ T-cell counts. Different sampling times were used for sustained-remission and progressing patients. Shared public clonotypes were rare, and on treatment they either got smaller or stayed the same.

CDR1 is MRHNA, CDR2 SNTAGT, per germline. V trimming: 7 bases; J trimming: 0 bases; junction bases outside the gene matches: 8. This CDR3 comprises 17 residues. Sequencing was performed with immunoSEQ multiplex PCR; in TCRdb, only in-frame clones are kept and a portion is missing. The repertoire consists of more than 110,000 clones, with less than 95% occurring once and the leading ten covering approximately 10%. The chain couples TRBV6-4 to TRBJ2-3, with 12 nucleotides matching TRBD2. The sequence came from a human donor with chronic lymphocytic leukemia. Sequencing used PBMCs, obtained after 12 months of ibrutinib treatment. CDR3 bases: TGTGCCAGCACCACAACAGGGACTAGCGGGAGCACAGATACGCAGTATTTT. Translated: CASTTTGTSGSTDTQYF.